The 27 T cell receptor beta chains given below trace back to one sample, sequenced in a study of T cells after yellow fever vaccination. TCRdb re-derived calls from the 5' RACE reads in MiXCR, one entry per CDR3 protein. Here the sample spans 350,000 to 450,000 distinct CDR3 sequences, approximately 19% being singletons. The sample in question was PBMCs, obtained before the yellow fever booster vaccination. These receptors originate from a man younger than 30 who received the YFV17D yellow fever vaccine.

This clonotype was seen more than once but under ten times. The chain uses TRBV5-5 and TRBJ1-1; possible D gene TRBD1, 5 bases. The germline V gene has CDR1 SGHKS and CDR2 YYEKEE (reference sequence). The germline V and J ends were trimmed by 4 bases and 1 base, with 20 bases remaining between them. The CDR3 has 17 residues. Here the CDR3 DNA reads TGTGCCAGCAGCCCACCGCGGAGCAGGGTATGGAACACTGAAGCTTTCTTT. As protein: CASSPPRSRVWNTEAFF.

The gene calls are TRBV10-3 and TRBJ2-7, with 11 positions matching TRBD1. Germline CDR1 and CDR2: ENHRY and SYGVKD. With V trimmed by 8 bases and J by 6 bases, 9 bases remained unmatched. This CDR3 comprises 14 residues. This CDR3 reads CAIAPGQGGAEQYF. Written as DNA, the CDR3 is TGTGCCATCGCCCCGGGACAGGGGGGCGCCGAGCAGTACTTC.

V and J are TRBV5-4 and TRBJ2-1; D is uncertain. Trimming left V 1 base short and J 9 bases short, with 14 bases between. This CDR3 region has 14 residues. CDR1 SGHNT and CDR2 YYREEE come from the germline V gene (reference sequence). CDR3 in DNA: TGTGCCAGCAGCTTGAATGTGGCGGACGGTGAGCAGTTCTTC. Protein product: CASSLNVADGEQFF.

This chain links TRBV2 with TRBJ1-2; D gene ambiguous. V was pared by 7 bases and J by 5 bases, with 11 bases between. Germline V gene sequence: CDR1 SNHLY, CDR2 FYNNEI. The length of the CDR3 is 12 residues. The CDR3 here is CASNQSPYGYTF. Written as DNA, the CDR3 is TGTGCCAGCAATCAGAGCCCTTATGGCTACACCTTC.

This clonotype was found a few times. The J gene is TRBJ2-3, the V gene TRBV10-3, with TRBD2 identical over 8 bases. There are 17 residues in the CDR3. V lost 2 bases to trimming and J lost 0 bases; unmatched junction nucleotides: 7. Germline V gene sequence: CDR1 ENHRY, CDR2 SYGVKD. CDR3 residues: CAISERSGGSSTDTQYF. Here the CDR3 DNA reads TGTGCCATCAGTGAGCGGAGCGGGGGTTCTAGCACAGATACGCAGTATTTT.

Only a few counts were recorded for this clonotype. This chain links TRBV20-1 with TRBJ2-2, with a possible D match to TRBD1 (6 bases). Looked up from germline, CDR1 is DFQATT and CDR2 is SNEGSKA (reference sequence). Trimming took off 6 bases at V and 4 bases at J, with 18 bases between the two ends. This CDR3 spans 15 amino acids. CDR3 loop: CSAENRDRITGELFF. CDR3 nucleotides: TGCAGTGCGGAAAACAGGGATCGGATCACCGGGGAGCTGTTTTTT.

This clonotype occurred a few times. The chain uses TRBV11-2 and TRBJ1-1; weak D call: TRBD1 (6 bases). The CDR3 has 16 amino acids. The germline V and J ends were trimmed by 4 bases and 4 bases, with 19 bases remaining between them. Germline V gene sequence: CDR1 SGHAT, CDR2 FQNNGV. CDR3 coding DNA: TGTGCCAGCAGCTCCCAGGGCCCGGGGGGGGCCACTGAAGCTTTCTTT. Protein: CASSSQGPGGATEAFF.

This clonotype showed up many times. The gene calls are TRBV7-9 and TRBJ2-7, with 12 bases that match TRBD2. The germline V gene has CDR1 SEHNR and CDR2 FQNEAQ (reference sequence). There are 14 residues in the CDR3. The V segment lost 6 bases and the J segment 6 bases; nucleotides outside the gene matches: 6. CDR3 nucleotide sequence: TGTGCCAGCAGTCCTCCGGGACTAGCGGGCGAGCAGTACGTC. Its translation is CASSPPGLAGEQYV.

This clonotype has at least ten counts. The chain joins TRBV7-2 to TRBJ2-3; 7 positions agree with TRBD1. Germline V gene lookup returns CDR1 SGHTA and CDR2 FQGNSA. The ends lost 3 bases at V and 10 bases at J; junction bases unmatched: 4. The CDR3 has 12 amino acids. The CDR3 DNA reads as TGTGCCAGCAGCTTCTCCCAGGGGGCGCAGTATTTT. Translation gives CASSFSQGAQYF.

This clonotype was detected a few times. This chain links TRBV2 with TRBJ1-5; the D is unclear. Germline lookup yields CDR1 SNHLY and CDR2 FYNNEI. With 3 bases removed from V and 5 bases from J, the gap between germline ends came to 11 bases. CDR3 size: 14 residues. The CDR3 nucleotides are TGTGCCAGCAGTGACCTAGGCATGGATCAGCCCCAGCATTTT. It codes for CASSDLGMDQPQHF.

This clonotype was recorded a few times. The chain joins TRBV5-1 to TRBJ1-2, with 8 bases matching TRBD1. Germline V lookup: CDR1 SGHRS, CDR2 YFSETQ. Germline trimming cut 4 bases from V and 13 bases from J; bases unmatched to any gene: 9. The CDR3 has 12 amino acids. As DNA, the CDR3 is TGCGCCAGCAGCGTAGCCGGGACAGGTTTCACCTTC. As protein: CASSVAGTGFTF.

The V gene is TRBV3-1, the J gene TRBJ2-3, with a weak D call TRBD1 (6 bases). V lost 0 bases to trimming and J lost 2 bases, with 15 bases between them. CDR3 length: 17 amino acids. In germline, CDR1 is LGHDT, CDR2 YNNKEL (reference sequence). This chain's CDR3 is CASSQETGTLDTDTQYF. CDR3 DNA sequence: TGTGCCAGCAGCCAAGAAACCGGGACATTGGACACAGATACGCAGTATTTT.

This rearrangement joins TRBV4-1 to TRBJ2-3; D ambiguous. Trimming removed 3 bases at V and 2 bases at J, with 9 bases between. The CDR3 consists of 14 residues. In germline, CDR1 is MGHRA, CDR2 YSYEKL. In nucleotides, the CDR3 is TGCGCCAGCAGCCATCCCGGGTCCACAGATACGCAGTATTTT. Translation: CASSHPGSTDTQYF.

The chain employs TRBV12-5 and TRBJ2-1; D ambiguous. Between the trimmed V and J ends, which lost 6 bases and 7 bases, there was a span of 10 bases. Germline values: CDR1 LGHNT, CDR2 FRNRAP. CDR3 length equals 12 residues. CDR3 in amino acids: CASGLLGNEQFF. CDR3 DNA sequence: TGTGCTAGTGGGTTACTTGGGAATGAGCAGTTCTTC.

This clonotype was counted only a few times. The chain recombines TRBV28 with TRBJ2-7, with a tentative D call TRBD1 (6 bases). The CDR3 runs 13 residues. Germline V gene sequence: CDR1 MDHEN, CDR2 SYDVKM. V shed 7 bases and J shed 0 bases, with 10 bases lying between them. The CDR3 nucleotides read TGTGCCAGCAAAACAGGGATCTCCTACGAGCAGTACTTC. This sequence encodes CASKTGISYEQYF.

The chain links TRBV7-2 to TRBJ1-1, with D uncertain. V was trimmed by 2 bases and J by 6 bases, leaving 13 bases between them. Germline V gene data show CDR1 as SGHTA and CDR2 as FQGNSA. This CDR3 region has 14 residues. DNA of the CDR3: TGTGCCAGCAGCTTATCACCGAGTGACCCTGAAGCTTTCTTT. Translating it yields CASSLSPSDPEAFF.

This clonotype was recorded a few times. The V gene is TRBV4-3, the J gene TRBJ1-1, with unresolved D. This CDR3 contains 13 residues. The germline V gene has CDR1 LGHNA and CDR2 YSLEER. Trimming pared 0 bases from V and 4 bases from J, leaving 6 bases between. In nucleotides, the CDR3 is TGCGCCAGCAGCCAAGAGACCGGCACTGAAGCTTTCTTT. Amino acids: CASSQETGTEAFF.

This clonotype has a handful of counts. CDR3 amino acids: CASSSWWVEGYTF. The CDR3 region has the DNA TGTGCCAGCAGTTCATGGTGGGTGGAAGGCTACACCTTC. V and J are TRBV6-2 or TRBV6-3 and TRBJ1-2, with D hard to call. This CDR3 region has 13 residues. In germline, CDR1 is MNHEY, CDR2 SVGEGT. V was trimmed by 4 bases and J by 8 bases, leaving 14 bases between them.

V is TRBV10-3 and J is TRBJ2-7; TRBD2 matches 8 bases. Trimming took 4 bases from V and 1 from J; bases not matched to a gene: 6. The CDR3 length is 15 residues. Germline V gene data show CDR1 as ENHRY and CDR2 as SYGVKD. In DNA, the CDR3 is TGTGCCATCAGTGTGTCAGCGGGGGAGTCCTACGAGCAGTACTTC. This codes for CAISVSAGESYEQYF.

J is TRBJ2-2 and V is TRBV20-1, with TRBD2 identical over 8 bases. V was clipped by 6 bases and J by 5 bases; unmatched bases: 8. Germline loops: CDR1 DFQATT, CDR2 SNEGSKA (reference sequence). The CDR3 has 14 amino acids. The CDR3 DNA follows: TGCAGTGCCGGTAGCGGGGCCGGGACCGGGGAGCTGTTTTTT. This translates into CSAGSGAGTGELFF.

This clonotype was seen more than once but under ten times. V and J are TRBV4-3 and TRBJ2-5; 8 bases line up with TRBD2. Germline values: CDR1 LGHNA, CDR2 YSLEER. V shed 1 base, J shed 7 bases, and the junction held 8 bases outside the gene matches. The CDR3 has 15 amino acids. The CDR3 DNA is TGCGCCAGCAGCCAAGCGGGGGGGCGCGATGGGACCCAGTACTTC. Protein product: CASSQAGGRDGTQYF.

This clonotype was detected a few times. The rearrangement links TRBV6-1 to TRBJ2-4; D assignment may be TRBD1 or TRBD2 (7 bases each). The V end lost 11 bases, the J end lost 7 bases, and 21 bases lay between the germline ends. This CDR3 region has 14 residues. The germline V gene encodes CDR1 MNHNS and CDR2 SASEGT. This chain's CDR3 is CAGGGRQGVNIQYF. The CDR3 coding sequence is TGTGCCGGGGGGGGGCGGCAGGGGGTCAACATTCAGTACTTC.

This clonotype has only a few counts. V is TRBV5-1 and J is TRBJ2-7, with TRBD2 matching 7 bases. This CDR3 contains 16 residues. V lost 0 bases to trimming and J lost 2 bases; unmatched junction nucleotides: 8. Per germline, CDR1 SGHRS and CDR2 YFSETQ. CDR3 nucleotides: TGCGCCAGCAGCTTGGCCCTAGCGGAGGTTCCCTACGAGCAGTACTTC. Translation: CASSLALAEVPYEQYF.

As regards this clonotype: One junction end disagrees with the germline gene, perhaps due to a read error. The chain couples TRBV7-2 to TRBJ1-1, with a tentative D call TRBD1 (6 bases). The germline CDR1 and CDR2 sequences are SGHTA and FQGNSA. The CDR3 is 13 amino acids. The CDR3 nucleotides are TGTGCCAGCAGCTTACCGGCGAGGGGGGGGTGTTACTTT. The encoded protein is CASSLPARGGCYF.

Points on this clonotype: The junction does not match germline at one end; this may be a read error. The rearrangement joins TRBV2 to TRBJ1-2, with 7 bases fitting TRBD1. The CDR3 spans 12 residues. CDR1 is SNHLY, CDR2 FYNNEI, per germline. CDR3 loop: CASRLPGQLLSF. The CDR3 DNA reads as TGTGCCAGCAGGCTCCCGGGACAGCTACTATCCTTC.

This clonotype was detected only a few times. V gene TRBV7-2 combines with J gene TRBJ2-2; 12 bases map to TRBD1. The germline gives CDR1 SGHTA, CDR2 FQGNSA. CDR3 length equals 16 residues. Trimming at V came to 5 bases and at J to 6 bases, leaving 7 bases not matched to a gene. DNA of the CDR3: TGTGCCAGCAGCGCGCACGGGACAGGGGGCTCCGGGGAGCTGTTTTTT. This gives the protein CASSAHGTGGSGELFF.

A few counts support this clonotype. The chain uses TRBV6-6 and TRBJ2-6; D gene unclear. Trimming pared 1 base from V and 0 bases from J, leaving 22 bases between. Germline CDR1 MNHNY, CDR2 SVGAGI (reference sequence). This CDR3 contains 21 residues. This CDR3 is CASSYFEVGQAASSGANVLTF. The CDR3 nucleotides read TGTGCCAGCAGTTACTTTGAGGTTGGGCAGGCGGCTTCCTCTGGGGCCAACGTCCTGACTTTC.